This TCR beta chain comes out of a study of beta chain features in type 1 diabetes. The sample holds many counts of this clone. Expressed TCRB transcripts were sequenced because the entire RNA isolate underwent reverse transcription. The method was immunoSEQ multiplex PCR; TCRdb's version includes in-frame clones alone and lacks a portion of them. The data hold under 300,000 clones, with roughly 8% observed a single time. Sequencing was done on a sample of central memory CD4+ T cells from blood. The receptor's source is a woman aged 18-35 years in good health.

CDR3 region: CASSAGTGDYGYTF. In DNA, the CDR3 is TGTGCCAGCAGCGCGGGGACAGGGGACTATGGCTACACCTTC. The rearrangement uses TRBV7-9 and TRBJ1-2; 10 bases map to TRBD1. This CDR3 comprises 14 residues. Germline values: CDR1 SEHNR, CDR2 FQNEAQ (reference sequence). J gave up 3 bases and V 5 bases, and 3 bases lay outside the gene matches.